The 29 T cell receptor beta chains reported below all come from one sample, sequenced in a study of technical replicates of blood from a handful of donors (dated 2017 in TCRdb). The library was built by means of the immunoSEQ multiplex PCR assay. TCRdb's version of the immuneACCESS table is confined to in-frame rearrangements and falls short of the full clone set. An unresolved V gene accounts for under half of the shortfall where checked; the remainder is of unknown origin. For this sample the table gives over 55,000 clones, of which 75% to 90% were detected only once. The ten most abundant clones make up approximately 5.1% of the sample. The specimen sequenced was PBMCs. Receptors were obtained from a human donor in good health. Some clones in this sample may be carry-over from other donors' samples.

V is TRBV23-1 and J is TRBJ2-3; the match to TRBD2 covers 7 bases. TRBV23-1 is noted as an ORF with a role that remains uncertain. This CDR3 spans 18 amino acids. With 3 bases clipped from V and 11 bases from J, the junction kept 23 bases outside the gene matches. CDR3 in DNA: TGCGCCAGCAGTCACCCTAAATCCCCGCGGGACTCACGGGAGGAGCAGTATTTT. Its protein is CASSHPKSPRDSREEQYF.

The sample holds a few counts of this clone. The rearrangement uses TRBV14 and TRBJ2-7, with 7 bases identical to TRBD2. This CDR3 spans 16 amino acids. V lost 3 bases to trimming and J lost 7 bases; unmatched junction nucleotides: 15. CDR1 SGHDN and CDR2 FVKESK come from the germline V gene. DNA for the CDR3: TGTGCCAGCAGCCACCGGGCGGGGGTTTCCACTGTGGAGCAGTACTTC. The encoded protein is CASSHRAGVSTVEQYF.

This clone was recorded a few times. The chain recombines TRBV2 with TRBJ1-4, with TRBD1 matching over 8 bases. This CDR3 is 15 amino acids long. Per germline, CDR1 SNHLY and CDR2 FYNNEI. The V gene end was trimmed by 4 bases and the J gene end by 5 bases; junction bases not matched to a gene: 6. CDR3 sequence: CASSARQGRNEKLFF. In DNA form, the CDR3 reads TGTGCCAGCAGTGCCCGACAGGGGAGGAATGAAAAACTGTTTTTT.

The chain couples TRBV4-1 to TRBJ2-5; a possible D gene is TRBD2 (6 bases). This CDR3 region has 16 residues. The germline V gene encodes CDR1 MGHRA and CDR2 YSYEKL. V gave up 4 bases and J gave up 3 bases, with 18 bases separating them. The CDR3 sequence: CASSLFFASAEETQYF. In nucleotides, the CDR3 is TGCGCCAGCAGCCTCTTCTTTGCTAGCGCAGAAGAGACCCAGTACTTC.

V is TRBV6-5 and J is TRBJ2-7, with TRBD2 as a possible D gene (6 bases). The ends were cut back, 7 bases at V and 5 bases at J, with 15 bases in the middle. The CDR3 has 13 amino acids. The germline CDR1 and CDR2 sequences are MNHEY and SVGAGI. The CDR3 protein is CASTGGVRDEQYF. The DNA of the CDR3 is TGTGCCAGCACAGGCGGGGTCAGGGACGAGCAGTACTTC.

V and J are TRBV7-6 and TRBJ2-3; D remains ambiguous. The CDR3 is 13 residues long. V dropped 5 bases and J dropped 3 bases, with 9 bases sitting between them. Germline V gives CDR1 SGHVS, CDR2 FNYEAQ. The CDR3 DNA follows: TGTGCCAGCAGCCTTTACGAGACAGATACGCAGTATTTT. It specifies CASSLYETDTQYF.

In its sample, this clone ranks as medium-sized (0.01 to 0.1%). This CDR3 reads CASSVLAGIYEQYF. The CDR3 bases are TGTGCCAGCAGCGTCCTAGCGGGTATTTACGAGCAGTACTTC. The genes are TRBV4-2 and TRBJ2-7, with TRBD2 matching 8 bases. Germline lookup yields CDR1 LGHNA and CDR2 YNFKEQ. There are 14 residues in the CDR3. V was pared by 5 bases and J by 4 bases, with 7 bases of the junction left unmatched.

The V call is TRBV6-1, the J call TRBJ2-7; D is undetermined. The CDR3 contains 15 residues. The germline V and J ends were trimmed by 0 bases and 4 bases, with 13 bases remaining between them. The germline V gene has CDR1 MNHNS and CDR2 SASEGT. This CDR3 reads CASSEAFGSYYEQYF. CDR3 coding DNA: TGTGCCAGCAGTGAAGCCTTTGGCAGTTATTACGAGCAGTACTTC.

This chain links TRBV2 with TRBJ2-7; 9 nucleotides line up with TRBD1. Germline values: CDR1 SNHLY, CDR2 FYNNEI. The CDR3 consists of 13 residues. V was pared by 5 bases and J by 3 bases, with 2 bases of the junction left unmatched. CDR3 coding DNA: TGTGCCAGCAGTTGGGACAGGGACTACGAGCAGTACTTC. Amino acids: CASSWDRDYEQYF.

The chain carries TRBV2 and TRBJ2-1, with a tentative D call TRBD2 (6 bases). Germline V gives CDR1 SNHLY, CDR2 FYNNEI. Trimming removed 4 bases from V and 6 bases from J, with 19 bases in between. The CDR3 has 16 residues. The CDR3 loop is CASSGIGTLGSNEQFF. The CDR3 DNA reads TGTGCCAGCAGTGGAATCGGGACTCTAGGGTCCAATGAGCAGTTCTTC.

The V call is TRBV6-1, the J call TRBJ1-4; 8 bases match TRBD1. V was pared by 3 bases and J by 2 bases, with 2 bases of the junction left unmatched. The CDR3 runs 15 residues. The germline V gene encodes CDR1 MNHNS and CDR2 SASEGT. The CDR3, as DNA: TGTGCCAGCAGTGAGTACAGGGGGACTAATGAAAAACTGTTTTTT. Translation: CASSEYRGTNEKLFF.

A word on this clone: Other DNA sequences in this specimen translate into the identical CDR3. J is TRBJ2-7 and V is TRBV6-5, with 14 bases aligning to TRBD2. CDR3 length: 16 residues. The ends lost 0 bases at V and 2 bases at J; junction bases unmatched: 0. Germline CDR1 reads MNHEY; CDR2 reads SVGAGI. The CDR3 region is CASSYSGLAGAYEQYF. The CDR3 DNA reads TGTGCCAGCAGTTACTCGGGACTAGCGGGAGCCTACGAGCAGTACTTC.

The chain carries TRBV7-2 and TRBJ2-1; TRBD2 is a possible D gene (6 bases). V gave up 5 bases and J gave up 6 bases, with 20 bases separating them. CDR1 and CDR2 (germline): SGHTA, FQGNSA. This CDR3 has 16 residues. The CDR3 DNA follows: TGTGCCAGCAGCCAAACCGGGACGCGGGGCGGCAATGAGCAGTTCTTC. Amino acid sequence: CASSQTGTRGGNEQFF.

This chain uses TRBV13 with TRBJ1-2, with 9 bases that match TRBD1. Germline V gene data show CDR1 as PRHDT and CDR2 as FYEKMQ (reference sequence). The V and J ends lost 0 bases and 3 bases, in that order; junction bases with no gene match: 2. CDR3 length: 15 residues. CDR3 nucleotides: TGTGCCAGCAGCTTAGGGGGACAGGGCGACTATGGCTACACCTTC. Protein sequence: CASSLGGQGDYGYTF. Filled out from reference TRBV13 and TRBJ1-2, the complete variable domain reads AAGVIQSPRHLIKEKRETATLKCYPIPRHDTVYWYQQGPGQDPQFLISFYEKMQSDKGSIPDRFSAQQFSDYHSELNMSSLELGDSALYFCASSLGGQGDYGYTFGSGTRLTVV.

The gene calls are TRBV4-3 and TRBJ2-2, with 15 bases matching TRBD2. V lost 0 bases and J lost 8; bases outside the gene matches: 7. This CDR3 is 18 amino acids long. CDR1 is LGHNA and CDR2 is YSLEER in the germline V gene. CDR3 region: CASSQDRTSGRGLGELFF. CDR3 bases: TGCGCCAGCAGCCAAGATCGGACTAGCGGGAGGGGCCTAGGGGAGCTGTTTTTT.

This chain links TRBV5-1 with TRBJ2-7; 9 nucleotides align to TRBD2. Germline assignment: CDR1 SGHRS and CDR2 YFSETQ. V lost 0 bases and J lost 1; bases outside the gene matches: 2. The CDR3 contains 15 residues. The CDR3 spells CASSLELAGSYEQYF. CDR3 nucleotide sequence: TGCGCCAGCAGCTTGGAGCTAGCGGGGTCCTACGAGCAGTACTTC.

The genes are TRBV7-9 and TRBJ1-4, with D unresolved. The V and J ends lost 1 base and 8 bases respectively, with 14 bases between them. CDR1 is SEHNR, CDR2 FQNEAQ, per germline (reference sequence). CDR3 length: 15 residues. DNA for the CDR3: TGTGCCAGCAGCTTAGTCGGTCAGGCGGGGGAAAAACTGTTTTTT. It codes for CASSLVGQAGEKLFF.

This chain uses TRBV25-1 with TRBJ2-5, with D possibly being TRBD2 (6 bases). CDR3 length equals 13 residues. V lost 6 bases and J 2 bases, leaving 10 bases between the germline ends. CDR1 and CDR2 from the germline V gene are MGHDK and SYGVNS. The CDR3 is CASSPGLQETQYF. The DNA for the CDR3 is TGTGCCAGCAGCCCGGGACTTCAAGAGACCCAGTACTTC.

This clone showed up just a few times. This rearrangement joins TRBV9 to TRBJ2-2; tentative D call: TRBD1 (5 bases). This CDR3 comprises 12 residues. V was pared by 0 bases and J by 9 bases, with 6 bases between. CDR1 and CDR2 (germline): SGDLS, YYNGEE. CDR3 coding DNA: TGTGCCAGCAGCGTAGAGGGGAGGGAGCTGTTTTTT. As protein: CASSVEGRELFF.

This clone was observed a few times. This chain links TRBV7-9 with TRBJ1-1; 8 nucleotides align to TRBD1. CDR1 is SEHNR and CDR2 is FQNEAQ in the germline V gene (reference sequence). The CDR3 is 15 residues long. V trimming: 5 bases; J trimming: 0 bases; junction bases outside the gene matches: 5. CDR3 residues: CASSPRDRLNTEAFF. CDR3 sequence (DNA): TGTGCCAGCAGCCCCCGGGACAGGTTGAACACTGAAGCTTTCTTT.

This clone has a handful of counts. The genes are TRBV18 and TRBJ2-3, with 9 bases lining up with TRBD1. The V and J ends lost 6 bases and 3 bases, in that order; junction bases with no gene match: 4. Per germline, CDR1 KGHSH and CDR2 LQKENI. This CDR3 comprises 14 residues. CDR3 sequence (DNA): TGTGCCAGCTCGGAACAGGGGGCGACAGATACGCAGTATTTT. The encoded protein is CASSEQGATDTQYF.

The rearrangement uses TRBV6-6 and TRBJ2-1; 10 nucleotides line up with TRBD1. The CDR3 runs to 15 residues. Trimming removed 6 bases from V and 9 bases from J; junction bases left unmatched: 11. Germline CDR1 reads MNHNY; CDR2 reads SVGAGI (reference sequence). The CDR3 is CASRPDRTGGGEQFF. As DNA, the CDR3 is TGTGCCAGCAGGCCCGACAGGACAGGGGGTGGTGAGCAGTTCTTC.

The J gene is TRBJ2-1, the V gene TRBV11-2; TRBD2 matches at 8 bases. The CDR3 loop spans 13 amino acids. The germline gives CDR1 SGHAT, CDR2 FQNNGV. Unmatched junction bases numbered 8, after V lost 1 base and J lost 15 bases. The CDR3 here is CASSLGTSGRWFF. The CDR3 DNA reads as TGTGCCAGCAGCTTAGGTACTAGCGGTCGGTGGTTCTTC.

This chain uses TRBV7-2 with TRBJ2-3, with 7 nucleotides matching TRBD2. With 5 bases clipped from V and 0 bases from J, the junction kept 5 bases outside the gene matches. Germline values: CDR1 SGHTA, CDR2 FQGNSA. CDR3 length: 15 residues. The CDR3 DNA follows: TGTGCCAGCAGCCCGAGCGGGGTAAGCACAGATACGCAGTATTTT. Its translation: CASSPSGVSTDTQYF.

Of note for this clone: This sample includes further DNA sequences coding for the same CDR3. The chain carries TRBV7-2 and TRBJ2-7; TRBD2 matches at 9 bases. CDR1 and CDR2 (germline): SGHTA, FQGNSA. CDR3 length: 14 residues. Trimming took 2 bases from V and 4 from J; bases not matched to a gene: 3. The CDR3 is CASSLLAGAYEQYF. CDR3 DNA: TGTGCCAGCAGCTTATTAGCGGGAGCATACGAGCAGTACTTC.

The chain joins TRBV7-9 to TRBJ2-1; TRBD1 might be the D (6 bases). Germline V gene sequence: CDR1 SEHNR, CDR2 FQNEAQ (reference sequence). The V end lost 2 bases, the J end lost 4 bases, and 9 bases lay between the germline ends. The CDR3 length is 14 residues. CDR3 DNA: TGTGCCAGCAGCTTACAGGGGTTATACAATGAGCAGTTCTTC. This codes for CASSLQGLYNEQFF.

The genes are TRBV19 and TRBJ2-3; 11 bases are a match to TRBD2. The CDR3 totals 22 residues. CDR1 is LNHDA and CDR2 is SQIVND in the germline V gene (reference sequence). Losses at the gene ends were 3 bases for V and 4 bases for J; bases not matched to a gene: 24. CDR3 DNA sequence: TGTGCCAGTAGTATCTGCGCCGGCCGCCGGGGGTCTCTAGCGGGAGGTGCAGATACGCAGTATTTT. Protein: CASSICAGRRGSLAGGADTQYF. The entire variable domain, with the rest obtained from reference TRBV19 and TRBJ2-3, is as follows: DGGITQSPKYLFRKEGQNVTLSCEQNLNHDAMYWYRQDPGQGLRLIYYSQIVNDFQKGDIAEGYSVSREKKESFPLTVTSAQKNPTAFYLCASSICAGRRGSLAGGADTQYFGPGTRLTVL.

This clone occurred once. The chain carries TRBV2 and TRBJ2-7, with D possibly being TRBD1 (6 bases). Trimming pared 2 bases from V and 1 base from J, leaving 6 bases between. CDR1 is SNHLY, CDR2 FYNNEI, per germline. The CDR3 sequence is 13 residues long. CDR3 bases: TGTGCCAGCAGTGAAACAGGGTCCTACGAGCAGTACTTC. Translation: CASSETGSYEQYF.

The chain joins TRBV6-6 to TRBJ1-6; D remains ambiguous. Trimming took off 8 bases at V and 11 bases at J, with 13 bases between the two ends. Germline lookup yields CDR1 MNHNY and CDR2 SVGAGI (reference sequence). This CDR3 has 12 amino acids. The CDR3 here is CASCRGEAPLHF. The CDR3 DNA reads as TGTGCCAGCTGTCGCGGAGAGGCACCCCTCCACTTT.